Below, one T cell receptor (beta chain) is given with its context. No antigen is known for it. This CDR3 is built from 15 residues. Germline-derived CDR1 and CDR2 are KGHSH and LQKENI. V trimming: 3 bases; J trimming: 5 bases; junction bases outside the gene matches: 3. A J-beta primer mix and a sample-barcoded 5' primer were used in a second PCR of roughly 7 to 12 cycles. TCRdb reanalysed the 5' RACE reads using MiXCR and keeps one entry per CDR3 protein. The sample yields 700,000 to 950,000 distinct CDR3 sequences, approximately 39% seen once. Donors were healthy Caucasian individuals from Russia aged roughly 6 to 100. The data were obtained in a study of blood T cells in healthy people across ages. Study-wide findings and caveats: Relative to aged donors, long-lived donors carried more naive CD4+ cells and displayed higher diversity.

The chain couples TRBV18 to TRBJ2-7, with 14 bases lining up with TRBD2. The source material was blood. This receptor was taken from a woman aged 55-70 years in good health. The CDR3 is CASSPGLAGVHEQYF. CDR3 bases: TGTGCCAGCTCACCGGGACTAGCGGGAGTCCACGAGCAGTACTTC.